This T cell receptor beta chain is drawn from a study of blood T cell repertoires in COVID-19. Study-level background: Samples taken during acute and convalescent COVID-19 were collected in the United States, Italy and Spain. T cells, B-cell-depleted T cells, or PBMCs provided the cDNA or gDNA that served as material.

CDR1 is MNHEY and CDR2 is SVGEGT in the germline V gene. The CDR3 totals 16 residues. Trimming removed 5 bases from V and 1 base from J; junction bases left unmatched: 7. Methods used by the authors: Using reference gene primer amplification, nucleated cell counts were estimated. The protocol was immunoSEQ multiplex PCR, while the TCRdb copy is restricted to in-frame clones and leaves out a portion. That table furnishes V, J and clone size, whereas the DNA furnished D and trimming. The sample records 100,000 to 150,000 clones, around 82% being singletons. This clone is a singleton in its sample. The rearrangement uses TRBV6-2 or TRBV6-3 and TRBJ1-5; 8 bases fit TRBD1. The sequencing input was peripheral blood. The clonotype originates from a man older than 75 with active or convalescent COVID-19. CDR3 amino acids: CASSNKGQESNQPQHF. Written as DNA, the CDR3 is TGTGCCAGCAGTAACAAGGGACAGGAAAGCAATCAGCCCCAGCATTTT.